The next 20 T cell receptor beta chains were all read from a single sample in a study of T cell responses to AZD1222 COVID-19 vaccine. This table comes from immunoSEQ multiplex PCR, and its TCRdb copy is limited to in-frame clones, with some not included. Of 180,000 or so clones listed, approximately 94% are singletons. Sequences were derived from peripheral blood, sampled on day 0 of AZD1222 vaccination. These receptors were obtained from an adult in good health.

In DNA form, the CDR3 reads TGTGCCAGCAGTTTAGCGACAGGGGCTGAAGCTTTCTTT. This gives the protein CASSLATGAEAFF. The genes are TRBV12-3 or TRBV12-4 and TRBJ1-1; 8 nucleotides align to TRBD1. The CDR3 loop spans 13 amino acids. V lost 0 bases, J lost 6 bases, and 0 bases stayed unmatched.

The V call is TRBV4-2, the J call TRBJ1-1; no clear D. Trimming left V 0 bases short and J 5 bases short, with 10 bases between. Germline assignment: CDR1 LGHNA and CDR2 YNFKEQ. The CDR3 extends over 14 amino acids. CDR3: CASSQDLGFTEAFF. DNA of the CDR3: TGTGCCAGCAGCCAAGATTTAGGGTTTACTGAAGCTTTCTTT.

The CDR3 nucleotides read TGTGCCAGCAGTCCAAGGCTAGCGGGAGGGGGCTACGAGCAGTACTTC. Amino acids: CASSPRLAGGGYEQYF. The chain uses TRBV27 and TRBJ2-7, with 12 bases identical to TRBD2. Trimming at V came to 5 bases and at J to 3 bases, leaving 8 bases not matched to a gene. This CDR3 region has 16 residues. CDR1 MNHEY and CDR2 SMNVEV come from the germline V gene (reference sequence).

The chain is built from TRBV7-9 and TRBJ1-2; D gene ambiguous. Germline V gene data show CDR1 as SEHNR and CDR2 as FQNEAQ (reference sequence). The CDR3 extends over 14 amino acids. The V end was cut by 1 base, the J end by 4 bases, with 10 bases between. This CDR3 is CASSLGRPVYGYTF. DNA for the CDR3: TGTGCCAGCAGCTTAGGTCGGCCGGTCTATGGCTACACCTTC.

This chain links TRBV6-2 or TRBV6-3 with TRBJ2-1, with D perhaps matching TRBD2 (6 bases). The CDR3 is made up of 15 amino acids. Germline CDR1 and CDR2: MNHEY and SVGEGT. Trimming left V 5 bases short and J 5 bases short, with 16 bases between. CDR3 residues: CASSPLRDFHNEQFF. The DNA of the CDR3 is TGTGCCAGCAGTCCACTCCGGGACTTTCACAATGAGCAGTTCTTC.

Concerning this clone itself: An end of the junction does not agree with germline; a read error may underlie this. Other DNA sequences in the same sample also yield this CDR3. The chain combines TRBV20-1 with TRBJ1-1; D is perhaps TRBD1 (5 bases). Germline CDR1 DFQATT, CDR2 SNEGSKA (reference sequence). The CDR3 is 10 residues long. The CDR3 protein is CSARDTEAFF. In DNA form, the CDR3 reads TGCAGTGCTAGGGACACCGAAGCTTTCTTT.

This chain links TRBV5-5 with TRBJ1-1, with D perhaps TRBD1 (6 bases). V lost 0 bases to trimming and J lost 1 base, with 7 bases between them. The CDR3 length is 14 residues. CDR1 is SGHKS and CDR2 is YYEKEE in the germline V gene (reference sequence). The DNA of the CDR3 is TGTGCCAGCAGCTTGGCGGACAGGAACACTGAAGCTTTCTTT. It yields the protein CASSLADRNTEAFF.

The gene calls are TRBV9 and TRBJ1-1, with unresolved D. CDR1 and CDR2 from the germline V gene are SGDLS and YYNGEE. V lost 4 bases and J lost 0, with 7 bases in between. The CDR3 has 13 residues. This chain's CDR3 is CASSQTVNTEAFF. The CDR3 nucleotides read TGTGCCAGCAGCCAAACAGTGAACACTGAAGCTTTCTTT. Full variable domain (outside the CDR3, taken from reference TRBV9 and TRBJ1-1): DSGVTQTPKHLITATGQRVTLRCSPRSGDLSVYWYQQSLDQGLQFLIQYYNGEERAKGNILERFSAQQFPDLHSELNLSSLELGDSALYFCASSQTVNTEAFFGQGTRLTVV.

The chain links TRBV6-1 to TRBJ2-7; D is ambiguous. CDR1 and CDR2 from the germline V gene are MNHNS and SASEGT. Trimming took 1 base from V and 5 from J, leaving 15 bases between them. The CDR3 has 15 amino acids. CDR3 amino acids: CASSEVLGFKDEQYF. The CDR3 nucleotides are TGTGCCAGCAGTGAAGTCTTAGGGTTTAAGGACGAGCAGTACTTC.

The chain uses TRBV6-5 and TRBJ2-7; possibly TRBD2 for D (5 bases). Trimming took 8 bases from V and 4 from J, leaving 9 bases between them. This CDR3 is 11 amino acids long. Germline CDR1 and CDR2: MNHEY and SVGAGI. The CDR3: CASARGYEQYF. CDR3 DNA sequence: TGTGCCAGCGCCCGGGGATACGAGCAGTACTTC.

The chain carries TRBV5-1 and TRBJ1-1; 8 nucleotides match TRBD1. The germline V gene encodes CDR1 SGHRS and CDR2 YFSETQ. This CDR3 has 15 amino acids. The trim removed 2 bases at V and 7 bases at J, leaving 10 bases unmatched. Written as DNA, the CDR3 is TGCGCCAGCAGCTTAGGGGTGACAGGGGTGGGTGAAGCTTTCTTT. Translation: CASSLGVTGVGEAFF.

This clone was counted a single time. The sample carries other DNA sequences with the same CDR3. The DNA for the CDR3 is TGCGCCAGCAGCTTGGCAGCGGGGAGCTCCTACGAGCAGTACTTC. Translating it yields CASSLAAGSSYEQYF. The chain is built from TRBV5-1 and TRBJ2-7, with TRBD2 matching 7 bases. V lost 0 bases and J lost 0; bases outside the gene matches: 3. The CDR3 contains 15 residues. Germline assignment: CDR1 SGHRS and CDR2 YFSETQ.

The chain has TRBV4-1 and TRBJ2-7; TRBD2 aligns across 9 bases. Germline V gives CDR1 MGHRA, CDR2 YSYEKL. The V gene end was trimmed by 0 bases and the J gene end by 1 base; junction bases not matched to a gene: 10. CDR3 size: 18 residues. The CDR3 sequence is CASSQDKGGRAGSYEQYF. In nucleotides, the CDR3 is TGCGCCAGCAGCCAAGATAAGGGCGGGAGGGCCGGTTCCTACGAGCAGTACTTC.

The genes are TRBV11-2 and TRBJ1-2; possible D gene TRBD1, 5 bases. Trimming took off 0 bases at V and 2 bases at J, with 7 bases between the two ends. The length of the CDR3 is 14 residues. The germline CDR1 and CDR2 sequences are SGHAT and FQNNGV. The CDR3 is CASSLEGRNYGYTF. CDR3 DNA: TGTGCCAGCAGCTTAGAGGGACGAAACTATGGCTACACCTTC.

CDR3 DNA sequence: TGTGCCATCAGTGAGAGTTCAGGGACAGGGGTAAACACCGGGGAGCTGTTTTTT. It translates to CAISESSGTGVNTGELFF. The gene calls are TRBV10-3 and TRBJ2-2, with 10 bases identical to TRBD1. Germline V gives CDR1 ENHRY, CDR2 SYGVKD. The CDR3 consists of 18 residues. J lost 2 bases, V lost 2 bases, and 8 bases had no gene match.

The V gene is TRBV6-5, the J gene TRBJ1-1, with no clear D. This CDR3 comprises 11 residues. Germline V gene lookup returns CDR1 MNHEY and CDR2 SVGAGI. V was clipped by 7 bases and J by 1 base, with 4 bases between them. The CDR3 sequence: CASNQNTEAFF. The CDR3, as DNA: TGTGCCAGCAACCAGAACACTGAAGCTTTCTTT.

This rearrangement joins TRBV7-8 to TRBJ1-2; TRBD1 is a possible D gene (6 bases). CDR3 length equals 13 residues. Germline V lookup: CDR1 SGHVS, CDR2 FQNEAQ. The ends were cut back, 7 bases at V and 0 bases at J, with 9 bases in the middle. CDR3 sequence: CASTGTTNYGYTF. The CDR3 DNA sequence: TGTGCCAGCACCGGGACAACTAACTATGGCTACACCTTC.

The rearrangement uses TRBV10-3 and TRBJ2-1; D is possibly TRBD2 (6 bases). Germline V gene lookup returns CDR1 ENHRY and CDR2 SYGVKD. This CDR3 comprises 14 residues. Trimming stripped 10 bases from V and 6 bases from J, with 19 bases between. Written as DNA, the CDR3 is TGTGCCAGCGGGCCTAGCGAGATCTTCAATGAGCAGTTCTTC. Its protein product is CASGPSEIFNEQFF.

The rearrangement joins TRBV4-1 to TRBJ1-3; 7 positions match TRBD1. The CDR3 runs to 15 residues. V shed 5 bases and J 0 bases; nucleotides not matched to a gene: 4. Germline CDR1 is MGHRA and CDR2 is YSYEKL. In nucleotides, the CDR3 is TGCGCCAGCAGCAGGGACAGCAACTCTGGAAACACCATATATTTT. Translated: CASSRDSNSGNTIYF.

This chain connects TRBV6-5 to TRBJ2-1, with D perhaps TRBD2 (5 bases). The CDR3 is made up of 15 amino acids. V was clipped by 5 bases and J by 0 bases, with 11 bases between them. Germline lookup yields CDR1 MNHEY and CDR2 SVGAGI. CDR3 sequence: CASSLPLASYNEQFF. In DNA form, the CDR3 reads TGTGCCAGCAGTCTACCCCTAGCCTCCTACAATGAGCAGTTCTTC.